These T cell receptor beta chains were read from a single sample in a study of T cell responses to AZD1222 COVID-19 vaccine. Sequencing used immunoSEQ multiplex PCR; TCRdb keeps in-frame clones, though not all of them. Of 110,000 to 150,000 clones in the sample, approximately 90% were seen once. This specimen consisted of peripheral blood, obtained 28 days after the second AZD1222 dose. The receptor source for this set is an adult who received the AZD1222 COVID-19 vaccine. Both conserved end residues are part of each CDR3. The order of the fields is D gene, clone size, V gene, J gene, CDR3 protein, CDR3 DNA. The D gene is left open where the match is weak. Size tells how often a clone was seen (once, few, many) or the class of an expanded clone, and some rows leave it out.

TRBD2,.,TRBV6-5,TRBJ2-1,CASSYSAGGPYNEQFF,TGTGCCAGCAGTTACTCGGCGGGAGGGCCGTACAATGAGCAGTTCTTC
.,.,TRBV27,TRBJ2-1,CASSSRQVEQFF,TGTGCCAGCAGTTCCCGACAGGTCGAGCAGTTCTTC
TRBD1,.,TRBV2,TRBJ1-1,CASVRTGDTEAFF,TGTGCCAGCGTGAGGACAGGGGACACTGAAGCTTTCTTT
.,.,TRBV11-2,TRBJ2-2,CASSLSVVAGELFF,TGTGCCAGCAGCTTATCAGTTGTGGCCGGGGAGCTGTTTTTT
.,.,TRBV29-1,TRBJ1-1,CSSTRHLNTEAFF,TGCAGCTCTACGAGACACCTGAACACTGAAGCTTTCTTT
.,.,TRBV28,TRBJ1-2,CASSLGGGYGYTF,TGTGCCAGCAGTTTAGGAGGTGGCTATGGCTACACCTTC
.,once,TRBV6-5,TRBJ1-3,CASRGGLSGNTIYF,TGTGCCAGCAGGGGGGGCCTCTCTGGAAACACCATATATTTT
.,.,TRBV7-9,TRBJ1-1,CASSLGGDYSEAFF,TGTGCCAGCAGCTTAGGGGGTGACTATTCTGAAGCTTTCTTT
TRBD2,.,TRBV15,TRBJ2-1,CATSSGLASYNEQFF,TGTGCCACCAGCAGTGGACTAGCTTCCTACAATGAGCAGTTCTTC
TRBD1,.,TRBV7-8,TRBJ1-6,CASSQGTGRTNSPLHF,TGTGCCAGCAGCCAAGGGACAGGGAGGACTAATTCACCCCTCCACTTT
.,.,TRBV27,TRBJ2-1,CASRLTGEAGGTRSYNEQFF,TGTGCCAGCAGACTTACAGGGGAGGCGGGAGGAACTCGCTCCTACAATGAGCAGTTCTTC
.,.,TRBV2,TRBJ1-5,CASSEGFGGIITPQHF,TGTGCCAGCAGTGAAGGTTTCGGGGGGATTATAACGCCCCAGCATTTT
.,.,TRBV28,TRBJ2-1,CASGNRAGGQFF,TGTGCCAGCGGAAACAGGGCTGGAGGGCAGTTCTTC
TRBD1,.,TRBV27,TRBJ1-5,CASSLSGQLSNQPQHF,TGTGCCAGCAGTTTATCGGGACAGCTTAGCAATCAGCCCCAGCATTTT
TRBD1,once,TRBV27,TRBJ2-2,CASSSGQGGTGELFF,TGTGCCAGCAGTTCGGGACAGGGTGGGACCGGGGAGCTGTTTTTT
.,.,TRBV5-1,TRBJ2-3,CASSFTRGSTDTQYF,TGCGCCAGCAGCTTCACGCGCGGGAGCACAGATACGCAGTATTTT
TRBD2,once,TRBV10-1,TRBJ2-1,CASSEPSGSRGEQFF,TGCGCCAGCAGCGAGCCCAGCGGGAGCCGGGGGGAGCAGTTCTTC
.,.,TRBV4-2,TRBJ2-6,CASSQEPGYRLLSGANVLTF,TGTGCCAGCAGCCAAGAACCAGGATACAGGCTCCTCTCTGGGGCCAACGTCCTGACTTTC
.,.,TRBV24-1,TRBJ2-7,CATSRNLMDF,TGTGCCACCAGTAGGAACCTCATGGACTTC
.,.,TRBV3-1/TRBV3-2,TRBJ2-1,CASYLMAAPDPYNEQFF,TGTGCCAGCTACCTAATGGCCGCCCCAGACCCCTACAATGAGCAGTTCTTC
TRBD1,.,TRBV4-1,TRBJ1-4,CASSQAGQLEKLFF,TGCGCCAGCAGCCAGGCGGGACAGCTCGAAAAACTGTTTTTT
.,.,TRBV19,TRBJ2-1,CASSQGLLNYNEQFF,TGTGCCAGTAGTCAAGGGCTTCTAAACTACAATGAGCAGTTCTTC
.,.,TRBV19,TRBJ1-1,CASSNPRMNTEAFF,TGTGCCAGTAGCAACCCCAGGATGAACACTGAAGCTTTCTTT
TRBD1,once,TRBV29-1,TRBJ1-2,CSVAGQGHGYTF,TGCAGCGTTGCGGGACAGGGGCATGGCTACACCTTC
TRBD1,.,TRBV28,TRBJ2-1,CASRKPGQGVYEQFF,TGTGCCAGCAGGAAGCCGGGACAGGGGGTATATGAGCAGTTCTTC
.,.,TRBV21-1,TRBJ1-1,CASPREASGTEAFF,TGTGCCAGCCCGAGAGAGGCCTCGGGGACTGAAGCTTTCTTT
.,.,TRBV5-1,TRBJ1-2,CASSLAGEAAGYTF,TGCGCCAGCAGCTTGGCAGGGGAGGCCGCCGGTTACACCTTC
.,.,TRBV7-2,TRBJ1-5,CASSLETDFNQPQHF,TGTGCCAGCAGCTTAGAGACAGACTTCAATCAGCCCCAGCATTTT
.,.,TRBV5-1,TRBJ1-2,CASSLAHLNNYGYTF,TGCGCCAGCAGCTTGGCCCATTTGAATAACTATGGCTACACCTTC
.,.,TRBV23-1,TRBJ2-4,CASSQSYGFNGSGGKNIQYF,TGCGCCAGCAGTCAATCGTATGGGTTTAACGGTAGCGGTGGCAAAAACATTCAGTACTTC
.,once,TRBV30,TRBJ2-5,CACRSMVGNQETQYF,TGTGCCTGCCGCTCCATGGTGGGGAACCAAGAGACCCAGTACTTC
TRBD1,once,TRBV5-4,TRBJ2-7,CASSLVGGDRGLDEQYF,TGTGCCAGCAGCTTGGTGGGGGGGGACAGGGGCCTGGACGAGCAGTACTTC